This T cell receptor (beta chain) was obtained from a study of shared clonotypes between healthy human individuals. Recent acute infections and vaccinations were absent in the healthy HIV-negative adult donors. The authors' processing: Junction-only immunoSEQ data arrived without quality scores, meaning filtering differed. The protocol was immunoSEQ multiplex PCR, while the TCRdb copy is restricted to in-frame clones and leaves out a portion. That table furnishes V, J and clone size, whereas the DNA furnished D and trimming. The table shows a few million clones, with approximately 94% occurring only once. Comment on this clone: Its specificity is unknown.

Germline-derived CDR1 and CDR2 are LNHDA and SQIVND (reference sequence). Deletions cut 6 bases from V and 3 bases from J, with 11 bases between. This CDR3 region has 14 residues. Overall study findings and caveats: Clonotypes which were not shared had lower generation probabilities than clonotypes that all four donors shared. Shared across a few donors were around 5% of the naive CD4 clonotypes.

Sequencing was carried out using naive CD4+ T cells sorted from blood. The subset is: CD45RA+ positively selected. This sequence originates from a man younger than 35 in good health. This chain links TRBV19 with TRBJ1-4; D remains ambiguous. In DNA, the CDR3 is TGTGCCAGTAGAGACTTACCCTCTAATGAAAAACTGTTTTTT. Translating it yields CASRDLPSNEKLFF. Complete variable domain (other parts from reference TRBV19 and TRBJ1-4): DGGITQSPKYLFRKEGQNVTLSCEQNLNHDAMYWYRQDPGQGLRLIYYSQIVNDFQKGDIAEGYSVSREKKESFPLTVTSAQKNPTAFYLCASRDLPSNEKLFFGSGTQLSVL.